The subject of this entry is one T cell receptor beta chain. Its antigen is as yet unknown. The data are from a study of OX40 agonist ivuxolimab in advanced cancers. Study outcomes and limitations: Several nonresponders also turned out to have low normalized T-cell clonal expansion. With doses of 0.1 to 3.0 mg/kg, CD4+ and CD8+ blood T cells had undergone clonal expansion by week 6.

Germline values: CDR1 SGDLS, CDR2 YYNGEE. The V gene end was trimmed by 0 bases and the J gene end by 5 bases; junction bases not matched to a gene: 6. The CDR3 consists of 15 residues. The repertoire was sequenced with immunoSEQ multiplex PCR; TCRdb's copy has only in-frame clones and lacks some. Of about 12,000 clones listed, about 81% are singletons. The specimen was CD4+ or CD8+ T cells sorted from blood, collected in a trial of the OX40 agonist ivuxolimab. This sequence joins TRBV9 and TRBJ2-5; 8 nucleotides match TRBD1. This clonotype was sampled from an adult with an advanced solid tumor such as melanoma, head and neck, liver or kidney cancer. The CDR3 reads CASSVAGGSGETQYF. The CDR3 coding sequence is TGTGCCAGCAGCGTAGCAGGGGGCTCCGGGGAGACCCAGTACTTC.